Presented here are 16 T cell receptor beta chains from one specimen sequenced in a study of human T cells and chemical hapten exposure. A single record per CDR3 protein comes from TCRdb applying MiXCR to the RACE reads. The sample has tens of thousands of distinct CDR3 sequences, roughly a tenth seen once. Documented time point: patch test 1, 2 weeks after DPC sensitization. Stated treatment: therapeutic diphenylcyclopropenone sensitization with weekly scalp DPC. This specimen consisted of whole blood, obtained in connection with sensitization to the hapten diphenylcyclopropenone (DPC). All receptors derive from a man in his forties with alopecia areata. Some clones in this sample may be carry-over from other donors' samples.

This clonotype has just a few counts. The chain recombines TRBV10-1 with TRBJ2-7, with D uncertain. CDR3 length equals 12 residues. CDR1 WNHNN and CDR2 SYGVQD come from the germline V gene (reference sequence). V was cut by 5 bases and J by 3 bases, with 8 bases left in between. The chain's CDR3 is CASSIVSYEQYF. CDR3 bases: TGCGCCAGCAGTATAGTCAGCTACGAGCAGTACTTC.

This clonotype was counted a few times. This chain links TRBV5-1 with TRBJ2-3; TRBD1 matches at 7 bases. CDR1 and CDR2 from the germline V gene are SGHRS and YFSETQ. The CDR3 spans 15 residues. V was clipped by 0 bases and J by 4 bases; unmatched bases: 5. The CDR3 nucleotides read TGCGCCAGCAGCTTGGAAAACAGGGGTCCAGATACGCAGTATTTT. Translation gives CASSLENRGPDTQYF. The complete variable domain, with remaining parts taken from reference TRBV5-1 and TRBJ2-3, reads KAGVTQTPRYLIKTRGQQVTLSCSPISGHRSVSWYQQTPGQGLQFLFEYFSETQRNKGNFPGRFSGRQFSNSRSEMNVSTLELGDSALYLCASSLENRGPDTQYFGPGTRLTVL.

The V gene is TRBV9, the J gene TRBJ1-2; the D is unclear. CDR1 and CDR2 (germline): SGDLS, YYNGEE. The CDR3 extends over 12 amino acids. V shed 0 bases and J shed 4 bases, with 4 bases lying between them. In DNA form, the CDR3 reads TGTGCCAGCAGCGTAGACAGCTATGGCTACACCTTC. Protein product: CASSVDSYGYTF.

This clonotype came up many times. The chain uses TRBV29-1 and TRBJ2-1; 13 bases fit TRBD2. The CDR3 extends over 15 amino acids. Unmatched junction bases numbered 11, after V lost 6 bases and J lost 9 bases. CDR1 and CDR2 (germline): SQVTM, ANQGSEA. The CDR3 coding sequence is TGCAGCGTCAGGACTAGCGGGAGCGCATGGGGTGAGCAGTTCTTC. This gives the protein CSVRTSGSAWGEQFF.

This clonotype was seen at least ten times. The chain recombines TRBV19 with TRBJ1-4; D perhaps matches TRBD1 (5 bases). This CDR3 has 13 amino acids. V was shortened by 4 bases and J by 5 bases, with 8 bases between the two germline ends. Germline V gene sequence: CDR1 LNHDA, CDR2 SQIVND (reference sequence). CDR3 in DNA: TGTGCCAGTAGTAAAGGGACCAATGAAAAACTGTTTTTT. This translates into CASSKGTNEKLFF.

J is TRBJ2-3 and V is TRBV5-4; 10 bases align to TRBD2. This CDR3 is 19 amino acids long. CDR1 SGHNT and CDR2 YYREEE come from the germline V gene (reference sequence). V trimming: 0 bases; J trimming: 2 bases; junction bases outside the gene matches: 12. The CDR3 sequence: CASSLEGGVAGGSTDTQYF. The CDR3, as DNA: TGTGCCAGCAGCTTGGAAGGGGGGGTAGCGGGAGGATCCACAGATACGCAGTATTTT.

This clonotype was seen a handful of times. The gene calls are TRBV15 and TRBJ2-7; D is perhaps TRBD1 (6 bases). Germline-derived CDR1 and CDR2 are LNHNV and YYDKDF (reference sequence). The CDR3 is 13 amino acids. Trimming left V 4 bases short and J 3 bases short, with 10 bases between. The CDR3 region is CATSMGHSYEQYV. The CDR3 DNA reads as TGTGCCACCAGCATGGGACACAGCTACGAGCAGTACGTC.

This clonotype was observed a few times. The chain couples TRBV6-2 or TRBV6-3 to TRBJ2-3; 7 nucleotides align to TRBD2. V lost 10 bases and J lost 4; bases outside the gene matches: 8. CDR1 MNHEY and CDR2 SVGEGT come from the germline V gene. CDR3 length: 13 amino acids. The CDR3 reads CATSGLDADTQYF. DNA for the CDR3: TGTGCCACCTCCGGACTAGATGCAGATACGCAGTATTTT.

In this sample, this clonotype turned up a few times. The chain couples TRBV7-2 to TRBJ2-1; possibly TRBD2 for D (5 bases). The CDR3 loop spans 15 amino acids. The V gene lost 2 bases and the J gene lost 5 bases, with 13 bases spanning the gap. The V gene's germline CDR1 is SGHTA and CDR2 FQGNSA. In DNA, the CDR3 is TGTGCCAGCAGCTTAATACTAGGGAAAAACAATGAGCAGTTCTTC. Protein sequence: CASSLILGKNNEQFF.

CDR3 sequence reads: CASRWGTVNNEKLFF. The CDR3 DNA reads as TGTGCCAGCAGATGGGGAACTGTCAATAATGAAAAACTGTTTTTT. This chain uses TRBV27 with TRBJ1-4; D is unclear. V lost 6 bases and J lost 4, with 15 bases in between. The CDR3 length is 15 residues. Germline V CDR1 and CDR2: MNHEY, SMNVEV (reference sequence).

This clonotype was detected a few times. The V gene is TRBV12-3 or TRBV12-4, the J gene TRBJ1-5; a weak D match, TRBD1 (5 bases). V was trimmed by 6 bases and J by 5 bases, leaving 17 bases between them. CDR3 length: 15 amino acids. This CDR3 is CASRSAVGGDQPQHF. CDR3 coding DNA: TGTGCCAGCAGGTCCGCTGTTGGGGGGGATCAGCCCCAGCATTTT.

This clonotype has only a few counts. The CDR3 nucleotides read TGCGCCAGCAGCTTGGATGACAGTAGTCATCGGAGGGAGCAGTACTTC. It codes for CASSLDDSSHRREQYF. The chain carries TRBV5-1 and TRBJ2-7, with D tentatively TRBD1 or TRBD2 (5 bases each). This CDR3 spans 16 amino acids. With 0 bases removed from V and 7 bases from J, the gap between germline ends came to 20 bases. Germline V CDR1 and CDR2: SGHRS, YFSETQ.

This clonotype has a handful of counts. The V gene is TRBV6-6, the J gene TRBJ2-3; no clear D gene. The V and J ends lost 3 bases and 2 bases respectively, with 9 bases between them. This CDR3 region has 14 residues. Germline lookup yields CDR1 MNHNY and CDR2 SVGAGI (reference sequence). CDR3 DNA sequence: TGTGCCAGCAGTTATGCGGAATTCACAGATACGCAGTATTTT. Protein sequence: CASSYAEFTDTQYF.

This clonotype appeared many times. The J gene is TRBJ1-2, the V gene TRBV3-1, with D unclear. Germline lookup yields CDR1 LGHDT and CDR2 YNNKEL (reference sequence). Trimming removed 1 base from V and 2 bases from J, with 5 bases in between. The CDR3 extends over 13 amino acids. The CDR3 DNA reads as TGTGCCAGCAGCCAAGCGGAAAACTATGGCTACACCTTC. Protein product: CASSQAENYGYTF.

There are many counts of this clonotype. The chain carries TRBV6-6 and TRBJ1-1; a weak D match, TRBD1 (5 bases). This CDR3 comprises 15 residues. Germline CDR1 is MNHNY and CDR2 is SVGAGI (reference sequence). V dropped 4 bases and J dropped 0 bases, with 12 bases sitting between them. CDR3 sequence reads: CASSLSRDLNTEAFF. CDR3 coding DNA: TGTGCCAGCAGTTTAAGCAGGGATCTGAACACTGAAGCTTTCTTT.

Notes on this clonotype: One end of the junction fails to match germline, which may point to a read error. V usage is TRBV20-1 and J usage is TRBJ1-1; D is uncertain. The CDR3 has 13 amino acids. Germline V lookup: CDR1 DFQATT, CDR2 SNEGSKA (reference sequence). CDR3 loop: CSARDLAHTEVFF. CDR3 coding DNA: TGCAGTGCTAGAGATCTGGCCCACACTGAAGTTTTCTTT.